These 15 T cell receptor beta chains were all obtained from the same sample, sequenced in a study of tumor-infiltrating lymphocytes in primary liver carcinoma. TCR beta cDNA was reverse-transcribed from about 500 ng of total RNA. The reaction used a constant-region primer and ProtoScript II reverse transcriptase. Three nested multiplex PCR rounds, a slightly modified ARM-PCR method, built the TCR beta libraries. Rounds one and two of PCR, each of roughly 10 cycles, were primed with TRBV1-TRBV30 forward primers and a C-beta reverse primer. TCRdb used MiXCR to reprocess the multiplex PCR reads, holding one entry per CDR3 protein. The sample comprises approximately 100,000 distinct CDR3 sequences, approximately 70% of which are singletons, and more than 10% rests with the top ten. Taking about 18-32 mg of unsorted bulk tissue, the authors co-extracted RNA and DNA. The specimen sequenced was liver tumor tissue from sampling region 2. Regarding subset: tumor region T2, inferior pole. All receptors derive from a woman in her sixties or seventies with primary liver carcinoma and hepatitis B virus infection.

This clonotype was seen a single time. V and J are TRBV29-1 and TRBJ2-1, with D possibly TRBD2 on 5 matching bases. The CDR3 extends over 15 amino acids. Trimming cost V 8 bases and J 7 bases, with 24 bases left between them. CDR1 SQVTM and CDR2 ANQGSEA come from the germline V gene. As DNA, the CDR3 is TGCAGCACTGAAGACGGGATTGTCATGGGGAATGAGCAGTTCTTC. The encoded protein is CSTEDGIVMGNEQFF.

Comments on this clonotype: A read error may produce the germline difference seen at one junction end. The gene calls are TRBV29-1 and TRBJ2-1, with D possibly being TRBD1 (5 bases). CDR1 and CDR2 from the germline V gene are SQVTM and ANQGSEA. The CDR3 has 14 residues. CDR3 region: CSVVKGVAYNEQPF. CDR3 nucleotide sequence: TGCAGCGTTGTTAAAGGGGTTGCCTACAATGAGCAGCCCTTC.

With respect to this clonotype: Mismatch with germline at one junction end may stem from a read error. V and J are TRBV6-6 and TRBJ1-2, with a possible D match to TRBD1 (5 bases). Germline CDR1 reads MNHNY; CDR2 reads SVGAGI (reference sequence). This CDR3 is 15 amino acids long. The CDR3: CVSSQGRGANYGYTF. The DNA of the CDR3 is TGTGTCAGCAGCCAAGGACGGGGGGCTAACTATGGCTACACCTTC.

About this clonotype itself: One end of the junction is discordant with germline, which a read error may explain. The chain joins TRBV11-1 to TRBJ2-3, with D uncertain. This CDR3 contains 13 residues. The germline CDR1 and CDR2 sequences are SGHAT and FQDESV (reference sequence). The CDR3 DNA sequence: TGTGCCAGCAGCATCGGACGTACATATACACAGTATTTT. It encodes CASSIGRTYTQYF.

This clonotype was detected ten times or more. A junction boundary mismatches the germline segment, possibly from a read error. J is TRBJ2-7 and V is TRBV11-2; the D call may be TRBD1 or TRBD2 (5 bases each). The germline gives CDR1 SGHAT, CDR2 FQNNGV. This CDR3 region has 14 residues. The CDR3 DNA follows: TGTGCCAGCAGCTTTGGGGGAGCTAGTTACGGGCAGTACTTC. It codes for CASSFGGASYGQYF.

Turning to this clonotype: The CDR3 ends on some other residue instead of the conserved phenylalanine or tryptophan, so this is likely a read error. This chain joins TRBV12-3 or TRBV12-4 and TRBJ1-5; TRBD1 aligns across 7 bases. The CDR3 is made up of 14 amino acids. V lost 6 bases, J lost 7 bases, and 9 bases stayed unmatched. In nucleotides, the CDR3 is TGTGCCAGCAGGCCTGGGACAGTGGAACAGCCCCAGCATTCT. As protein: CASRPGTVEQPQHS.

The CDR3 bases are TGTGCCAGCAGCGGAGGGACACCAAATCCACCCCTCCACTTT. It yields the protein CASSGGTPNPPLHF. The chain couples TRBV7-9 to TRBJ1-6, with D possibly TRBD1 on 6 matching bases. The CDR3 runs 14 residues. Trimming shortened V by 5 bases and J by 11 bases, and 16 bases separated the two germline ends. Germline V lookup: CDR1 SEHNR, CDR2 FQNEAQ (reference sequence).

Turning to this clonotype: The germline gene is not matched at one end of the junction; a read error may be the cause. V and J are TRBV6-6 and TRBJ2-3, with D possibly matching TRBD1 (5 bases). From germline, CDR1 is MNHNY and CDR2 SVGAGI (reference sequence). This CDR3 has 16 residues. The CDR3 region is CASSYSRDSSTDTHYF. CDR3 nucleotides: TGTGCCAGCAGTTACAGTCGAGACAGTAGCACAGATACGCATTATTTT.

This clonotype was seen a few times. The chain recombines TRBV5-6 with TRBJ1-5, with 8 positions matching TRBD1. The ends lost 3 bases at V and 5 bases at J; junction bases unmatched: 4. CDR1 and CDR2 (germline): SGHDT, YYEEEE. The CDR3 runs to 14 residues. The CDR3 nucleotides read TGTGCCAGCAGCTCCCGACAGGGGCATCAGCCCCAGCATTTT. It translates to CASSSRQGHQPQHF.

This clonotype was recorded only once. One base away lies a much larger clone, so this may be a sequencing read error. V usage is TRBV28 and J usage is TRBJ2-7; 9 bases line up with TRBD2. There are 15 residues in the CDR3. Looked up from germline, CDR1 is MDHEN and CDR2 is SYDVKM. DNA for the CDR3: TGTGACAGCAGCGATAGCGGGAGCCTCTCCTACGAGCAGTACTTC. Its translation: CDSSDSGSLSYEQYF.

CDR3 coding DNA: TGTGCCAGCTCACCAAACCGCCGGACAGGGGATCAGCCCCAGCATTTT. The encoded protein is CASSPNRRTGDQPQHF. This rearrangement joins TRBV18 to TRBJ1-5; 9 bases are a match to TRBD1. Germline V gene sequence: CDR1 KGHSH, CDR2 LQKENI. With 2 bases clipped from V and 5 bases from J, the junction kept 7 bases outside the gene matches. The CDR3 is 16 amino acids.

The table lists this clonotype with many counts. The chain combines TRBV12-3 or TRBV12-4 with TRBJ2-1; 10 nucleotides line up with TRBD2. V trimming: 3 bases; J trimming: 1 base; junction bases outside the gene matches: 9. The CDR3 is 18 residues long. CDR3 DNA sequence: TGTGCCAGCAGTTTGGAGCGGGAGGGCCGCCGATCCTACAATGAGCAGTTCTTC. Its protein product is CASSLEREGRRSYNEQFF.

This clonotype was picked up many times. The chain combines TRBV28 with TRBJ2-1, with 10 bases that match TRBD2. With V trimmed by 11 bases and J by 7 bases, 17 bases remained unmatched. This CDR3 region has 16 residues. Germline CDR1 and CDR2: MDHEN and SYDVKM. This CDR3 is CAGSGGAYSGRNEQFF. The CDR3 nucleotides read TGTGCCGGCTCGGGCGGGGCTTATAGCGGGAGGAATGAGCAGTTCTTC.

This clonotype occurred many times. V and J are TRBV5-4 and TRBJ2-5; D tentatively fits TRBD1 or TRBD2 (5 bases each). The CDR3 extends over 15 amino acids. Germline CDR1 SGHNT, CDR2 YYREEE (reference sequence). With 0 bases removed from V and 2 bases from J, the gap between germline ends came to 11 bases. As DNA, the CDR3 is TGTGCCAGCAGCTTGGTGGGGGTTCGACAAGAGACCCAGTACTTC. Protein: CASSLVGVRQETQYF.

With respect to this clonotype: The final CDR3 position lacks the conserved phenylalanine or tryptophan, pointing to a likely read error. The genes are TRBV5-4 and TRBJ2-2, with 8 bases aligning to TRBD2. The germline V gene has CDR1 SGHNT and CDR2 YYREEE (reference sequence). The CDR3 is 14 residues long. CDR3 region: CANSGGQNTGELFS. The CDR3 DNA reads as TGTGCCAACAGCGGGGGACAGAACACCGGGGAGCTGTTTTCT.